Each of the 20 T cell receptor beta chains below was sequenced from the same sample in a study of post-analysis software for immune sequencing data. cDNA libraries for TCR beta contained unique molecular identifiers. From the PCR reads, TCRdb called clonotypes with MiXCR, one entry per CDR3 protein. The sample has some 160,000 distinct CDR3 sequences, roughly 35% seen once; the top ten hold over 25%. The source material was blood, sampled after autologous hematopoietic stem cell transplantation. These receptors were taken from a girl between 10 and 17 years old with multiple sclerosis.

This clonotype was detected ten times or more. Germline and junction disagree at one end, which may indicate a read error. The chain joins TRBV5-1 to TRBJ1-1, with D possibly TRBD1 on 5 matching bases. The CDR3 spans 14 residues. From germline, CDR1 is SGHRS and CDR2 YFSETQ. In nucleotides, the CDR3 is TGTGCCAGCAGTTTGGGACCCATGAACACTGAAGCTTTCTTT. Amino acid sequence: CASSLGPMNTEAFF.

The rearrangement links TRBV4-2 to TRBJ2-1; 9 bases map to TRBD2. CDR1 and CDR2 from the germline V gene are LGHNA and YNFKEQ. V was clipped by 4 bases and J by 6 bases; unmatched bases: 7. The CDR3 runs 15 residues. The DNA for the CDR3 is TGTGCCAGCAGCCTCGGACTAGCGATTGGCAATGAGCAGTTCTTC. It encodes CASSLGLAIGNEQFF.

This chain links TRBV28 with TRBJ1-6, with D unclear. The CDR3 loop spans 13 amino acids. V was cut by 5 bases and J by 8 bases, with 10 bases left in between. In germline, CDR1 is MDHEN, CDR2 SYDVKM. As DNA, the CDR3 is TGTGCCAGCAGTCCCCCTGGGGATTCACCCCTCCACTTT. It yields the protein CASSPPGDSPLHF.

Concerning this clonotype: This may arise from a read error, as a much more abundant clone is one base away. This chain uses TRBV12-3 or TRBV12-4 with TRBJ1-2; no clear D. This CDR3 has 14 residues. V shed 10 bases and J shed 9 bases, with 24 bases lying between them. The CDR3 bases are TGTGCCACCGGGGAGATTGCCTTGCTCCGGAGCTACACCTTC. This translates into CATGEIALLRSYTF.

About this clonotype itself: A clone one base away is much larger, so this may be a read error. The CDR3 DNA sequence: TGCGCCAGCAGCCAAGCGGTGGGCTCTAAACAGCCCCAGCATTTT. Translated: CASSQAVGSKQPQHF. This chain joins TRBV4-3 and TRBJ1-5; the D is unclear. Germline V gene sequence: CDR1 LGHNA, CDR2 YSLEER. This CDR3 has 15 amino acids. V gave up 1 base and J gave up 7 bases, with 14 bases separating them.

This CDR3 reads CASSQLGGPLGGYTF. The DNA of the CDR3 is TGCGCCAGCAGCCAATTGGGGGGACCACTGGGAGGCTACACCTTC. The gene calls are TRBV4-1 and TRBJ1-2; D perhaps matches TRBD1 (5 bases). The CDR3 consists of 15 residues. Trimming took off 2 bases at V and 8 bases at J, with 18 bases between the two ends. Germline V gives CDR1 MGHRA, CDR2 YSYEKL.

CDR3 protein: CASSLGVEAFF. CDR3 coding DNA: TGCGCCAGCAGCTTGGGAGTTGAAGCTTTCTTT. V and J are TRBV5-1 and TRBJ1-1; the D is unclear. The CDR3 contains 11 residues. Germline V CDR1 and CDR2: SGHRS, YFSETQ. Trimming cost V 0 bases and J 7 bases, with 4 bases left between them.

Written as DNA, the CDR3 is TGTGCCAGCAGTGCCTCTGGAGTCTCCTACGAGCAGTACTTC. This translates into CASSASGVSYEQYF. This rearrangement joins TRBV28 to TRBJ2-7; no firm D call. CDR3 length equals 14 residues. Germline CDR1 and CDR2: MDHEN and SYDVKM. Deletions cut 5 bases from V and 0 bases from J, with 11 bases between. The whole variable domain, remainder taken from reference TRBV28 and TRBJ2-7, is DVKVTQSSRYLVKRTGEKVFLECVQDMDHENMFWYRQDPGLGLRLIYFSYDVKMKEKGDIPEGYSVSREKKERFSLILESASTNQTSMYLCASSASGVSYEQYFGPGTRLTVT.

This clonotype was detected a few times. This chain joins TRBV12-3 or TRBV12-4 and TRBJ2-3; unclear D gene. The CDR3 is made up of 14 amino acids. V was pared by 4 bases and J by 2 bases, with 10 bases between. CDR3 sequence reads: CASSWSSNTDTQYF. CDR3 DNA sequence: TGTGCCAGCAGTTGGAGCTCGAACACAGATACGCAGTATTTT.

The V call is TRBV28, the J call TRBJ1-1, with 9 bases fitting TRBD1. Germline-derived CDR1 and CDR2 are MDHEN and SYDVKM. With V trimmed by 6 bases and J by 6 bases, 11 bases remained unmatched. This CDR3 has 15 amino acids. The CDR3 loop is CASRNRGRVESEAFF. In DNA form, the CDR3 reads TGTGCCAGCAGGAACAGGGGGCGCGTGGAATCTGAAGCTTTCTTT.

This clonotype appeared a single time. The chain carries TRBV4-2 and TRBJ1-1; weak D call: TRBD1 (6 bases). This CDR3 spans 17 amino acids. CDR1 is LGHNA, CDR2 YNFKEQ, per germline. Trimming took off 0 bases at V and 0 bases at J, with 14 bases between the two ends. CDR3 protein: CASSQDAGANLNTEAFF. In nucleotides, the CDR3 is TGTGCCAGCAGCCAAGATGCAGGGGCCAACCTGAACACTGAAGCTTTCTTT.

This chain connects TRBV5-8 to TRBJ2-3; the D is unclear. Trimming shortened V by 0 bases and J by 0 bases, and 8 bases separated the two germline ends. Germline V gene sequence: CDR1 SGHTS, CDR2 YDEGEE. The CDR3 runs to 15 residues. The CDR3 region is CASSLGSSSTDTQYF. The CDR3 DNA reads as TGTGCCAGCAGCTTGGGGTCCTCTAGCACAGATACGCAGTATTTT.

The rearrangement links TRBV5-1 to TRBJ2-7; D tentatively fits TRBD1 or TRBD2 (5 bases each). V was clipped by 4 bases and J by 7 bases, with 15 bases between them. CDR3 length equals 13 residues. In germline, CDR1 is SGHRS, CDR2 YFSETQ. The CDR3 nucleotides are TGCGCCAGCAGCAGGGACGAACACAATGAGCAGTACTTC. Its translation: CASSRDEHNEQYF.

The rearrangement links TRBV5-1 to TRBJ1-1; D is undetermined. Looked up from germline, CDR1 is SGHRS and CDR2 is YFSETQ. The length of the CDR3 is 15 residues. V shed 2 bases and J shed 1 base, with 12 bases lying between them. CDR3: CASSLRGRKNTEAFF. For the CDR3, the DNA is TGCGCCAGCAGCTTAAGAGGACGGAAGAACACTGAAGCTTTCTTT.

The chain has TRBV5-1 and TRBJ1-1, with D hard to call. The V and J ends lost 3 bases and 0 bases respectively, with 12 bases between them. CDR1 and CDR2 from the germline V gene are SGHRS and YFSETQ. There are 15 residues in the CDR3. The chain's CDR3 is CASSSRGQMNTEAFF. The CDR3 DNA sequence: TGCGCCAGCAGCTCCCGAGGTCAGATGAACACTGAAGCTTTCTTT.

The sample holds a few counts of this clonotype. The chain links TRBV28 to TRBJ1-2; 7 bases are a match to TRBD1. CDR1 and CDR2 (germline): MDHEN, SYDVKM. The junction had 6 bases not matched to a gene; V was cut back by 10 bases and J by 4 bases. The CDR3 has 12 residues. The CDR3 DNA reads as TGTGCCATCAGGGGGAGTGGCTATGGCTACACCTTC. This codes for CAIRGSGYGYTF.

V usage is TRBV20-1 and J usage is TRBJ2-1; 9 nucleotides align to TRBD1. CDR1 is DFQATT, CDR2 SNEGSKA, per germline (reference sequence). With 0 bases clipped from V and 5 bases from J, the junction kept 5 bases outside the gene matches. This CDR3 has 15 amino acids. The CDR3 protein is CSARDPWTGDNEQFF. The CDR3 bases are TGCAGTGCTAGAGACCCGTGGACAGGGGACAATGAGCAGTTCTTC.

The chain is built from TRBV3-1 and TRBJ1-2; possible D gene TRBD1, 5 bases. Looked up from germline, CDR1 is LGHDT and CDR2 is YNNKEL (reference sequence). Trimming removed 7 bases from V and 0 bases from J, with 9 bases in between. CDR3 length: 13 residues. CDR3 residues: CASNGGANYGYTF. The CDR3 region has the DNA TGTGCCAGCAACGGGGGTGCTAACTATGGCTACACCTTC.

At least ten counts were recorded for this clonotype. The chain couples TRBV20-1 to TRBJ2-3; 10 bases fit TRBD2. The CDR3 extends over 19 amino acids. Trimming removed 6 bases from V and 7 bases from J; junction bases left unmatched: 25. CDR1 and CDR2 from the germline V gene are DFQATT and SNEGSKA (reference sequence). CDR3 nucleotides: TGCAGTGCAAATGGACACCGGGGGTTAGCGGGAGGCCCCGTGAATACGCAGTATTTT. Protein sequence: CSANGHRGLAGGPVNTQYF.

The J gene is TRBJ1-5, the V gene TRBV20-1; D is perhaps TRBD1 (6 bases). The CDR3 extends over 13 amino acids. Germline CDR1 and CDR2: DFQATT and SNEGSKA (reference sequence). V lost 3 bases and J lost 5, with 11 bases in between. The CDR3 here is CSARDRTDQPQHF. DNA for the CDR3: TGCAGTGCTAGGGACAGAACGGATCAGCCCCAGCATTTT.